This TCR beta chain was sequenced for a study of PD-L1 blockade in urothelial cancer. The overall study: About 90% of the roughly 29 patients were men whose urothelial cancer was bladder-origin. Blood was analyzed 3 weeks (second dose) and 6 weeks after treatment start. Study-wide results and caveats: Below-median pretreatment blood TCR clonality was associated with improved progression-free and overall survival.

Assay used: immunoSEQ multiplex PCR; TCRdb lists only in-frame clones, some missing. The sample has about 84,000 clones, roughly 87% seen once. J lost 7 bases, V lost 4 bases, and 8 bases had no gene match. The CDR3 is made up of 15 amino acids. Germline CDR1 reads SGHNT; CDR2 reads YYREEE (reference sequence). About this clone itself: As yet, its antigen is unknown.

The rearrangement joins TRBV5-4 to TRBJ2-1, with 10 bases identical to TRBD1. The starting material was PBMCs, obtained around atezolizumab (anti-PD-L1) treatment. This TCR was sampled from a man between 65 and 80 years old with urothelial cancer. CDR3 sequence reads: CASSLGGQGRNEQFF. CDR3 nucleotide sequence: TGTGCCAGCAGCCTGGGGGGACAGGGGAGGAATGAGCAGTTCTTC.